A selection of T cell receptor beta chains follows, all from one sample in a study of blood T cell repertoires in COVID-19. Data came from immunoSEQ multiplex PCR; TCRdb stores just in-frame clones and leaves some out. The table shows about 260,000 clones, with approximately 88% occurring only once. The sequenced sample consisted of peripheral blood. The receptor set was obtained from a woman aged 70-85 years with COVID-19, enrolled during active disease. Both conserved end residues are part of each CDR3. The order of the fields is J gene, V gene, CDR3 protein.

J: TRBJ2-3
V: TRBV19
CDR3: CASSKTLGLAGQFASTDTQYF

J: TRBJ2-3
V: TRBV29-1
CDR3: CSVREAPDTQYF

J: TRBJ2-7
V: TRBV7-2
CDR3: CASSLDGGQGYEQYF

J: TRBJ2-5
V: TRBV11-2
CDR3: CASSLGEFSVETQYF

J: TRBJ1-3
V: TRBV7-8
CDR3: CASSGTGTGNTIYF

J: TRBJ1-2
V: TRBV19
CDR3: CASSSNLRDGYTF

J: TRBJ2-7
V: TRBV12-1
CDR3: CASSPGQGVSYEQYF

J: TRBJ2-1
V: TRBV27
CDR3: CASSLSPSGRALDEQFF

J: TRBJ2-2
V: TRBV30
CDR3: CAWSVFLGGEGELFF

J: TRBJ1-5
V: TRBV19
CDR3: CASSLGRGSNQPQHF

J: TRBJ2-5
V: TRBV5-6
CDR3: CASSYQETQYF

J: TRBJ2-7
V: TRBV10-3
CDR3: CATSGQGDSYEQYF

J: TRBJ2-3
V: TRBV28
CDR3: CASSFWGQREGTDTQYF

J: TRBJ1-1
V: TRBV5-1
CDR3: CASSLFRTFDTEAFF

J: TRBJ1-2
V: TRBV10-3
CDR3: CAIRVGTGSYGYTF

J: TRBJ2-7
V: TRBV18
CDR3: CASSPPGTPTYEQYF

J: TRBJ1-1
V: TRBV19
CDR3: CASRGQVNTEAFF

J: TRBJ1-1
V: TRBV7-2
CDR3: CASSSPGTPGTEAFF

J: TRBJ2-7
V: TRBV7-6
CDR3: CASSLWEEVSYEQYF

J: TRBJ2-1
V: TRBV19
CDR3: CASSISPRSEQFF

J: TRBJ2-7
V: TRBV3-1/TRBV3-2
CDR3: CASSRAATRGPYEQYF

J: TRBJ1-3
V: TRBV19
CDR3: CASNKGPGNTIYF

J: TRBJ2-2
V: TRBV18
CDR3: CASSPPGASGTTGELFF

J: TRBJ1-4
V: TRBV2
CDR3: CASASMGTTNEKLFF